This T cell receptor beta chain is from a study of T cells expressing NK-cell markers. Overall study: Out of eight donors sequenced, seven tested HCMV-seropositive and the remaining one seronegative.

Study findings and constraints: Several donors likewise had their CD3+CD56-NKG2C+ fraction led by these clonotypes. The dominant NKG2C+ clonotypes represented about 1.0-7.5% of CD8+ T cells in six donors.

TCRdb reprocessed the 5' RACE reads and keeps a single row for each CDR3 protein, giving no DNA. Its clone listing holds approximately 440,000 distinct CDR3 sequences. Germline V gene sequence: CDR1 SNHLY, CDR2 FYNNEI. This CDR3 has 14 residues. Worth noting for this clonotype: As yet, its antigen is unknown.

Sequencing was carried out using blood T cells: a sorted CD56 or NKG2C T cell subset, CD4+ or CD8+ T cells, or bulk PBMC T cells (not recorded which). This sequence originates from a woman between 45 and 65 years old in good health. V and J are TRBV2 and TRBJ1-4; the TCRdb D gene call, TRBD1, has no DNA to confirm it. This CDR3 reads CASSEATGQEKLFF.